This TCR beta chain was sequenced in a study of identical twins. A single count supports this clonotype. The CDR3 covers 13 residues. V was trimmed by 5 bases and J by 4 bases, leaving 12 bases between them. CDR1 is SGHNT, CDR2 YENEEA, per germline. TCRdb re-called the 5' RACE reads with MiXCR, one entry per CDR3 protein. The repertoire includes fewer than 650,000 distinct CDR3 sequences, roughly 7.1% of them detected once, and roughly 1.6% sits in the top ten. The same specimen was also included in a second study, on yellow fever vaccine responses in identical twins.

This TCR was recovered from a young woman in good health. The material sequenced was PBMCs. The V and J genes are TRBV11-3 and TRBJ2-7; D is unresolved. The CDR3 DNA sequence: TGTGCCAGCAGCCCTAGAGTGCTGTACGAGCAGTACGTC. Protein sequence: CASSPRVLYEQYV.